This TCR beta chain was recovered during a study of blood T cell repertoires in COVID-19. Overall study context: In each case, the material was cDNA or gDNA derived from T cells, B-cell-depleted T cells, or PBMCs.

Germline CDR1 is LNHDA and CDR2 is SQIVND (reference sequence). The CDR3 runs to 15 residues. The V gene lost 8 bases and the J gene lost 4 bases, with 17 bases spanning the gap. The table lists this clone with a count of one. Original processing methods: Amplification with reference gene primers provided the estimates of nucleated cell counts. Clones were read by immunoSEQ multiplex PCR, and TCRdb kept only the in-frame ones, dropping some. V, J and clone size were drawn from that table, and D and trimming were deduced from the DNA. The table has roughly 150,000 clones, around 82% seen once; the top ten hold 6.9%. Seattle cases were enrolled at active infection and followed longitudinally.

What was sequenced was peripheral blood. The receptor was derived from a man at least 80 years old with COVID-19, enrolled during active disease. The genes are TRBV19 and TRBJ2-2; D is perhaps TRBD1 (6 bases). The CDR3: CASGETGRGTGELFF. The CDR3 bases are TGTGCCAGTGGTGAGACAGGCCGGGGCACCGGGGAGCTGTTTTTT.